This T cell receptor (beta chain) comes out of a study of T-cell memory formation after mild COVID-19. Looking at the study overall: Across donors, TCR clusters were largely donor specific. Study-level results: Researchers report contracting CD4+ clones mostly in CM and EM, with CD8+ clones in EMRA.

A 5'RACE reaction primed in the constant segment made cDNA libraries of TCR alpha and TCR beta, and these carried sample barcodes and UMIs. TCRdb recomputed calls from the 5' RACE reads with MiXCR, one row per CDR3 protein. The profile shows 80,000 to 90,000 distinct CDR3 sequences, around a quarter of them singletons. This clonotype has a handful of counts. Its target is unknown. Germline V gene data show CDR1 as SGHTA and CDR2 as FQGTGA. This CDR3 region has 11 residues. The V segment lost 8 bases and the J segment 6 bases; nucleotides outside the gene matches: 3. The sample taken for sequencing was PBMCs or a T cell subset sorted from them (not recorded which). The V gene is TRBV7-3, the J gene TRBJ1-2; 7 nucleotides align to TRBD1. This clonotype originated in a man aged 18 to 30 who had mild COVID-19 (a few samples of this study predate the infection). Cell type and time point are not known. This chain's CDR3 is CASGTVNGYTF. CDR3 nucleotides: TGTGCCAGCGGGACAGTGAATGGCTACACCTTC.